Sequencing of this TCR beta chain was carried out in a study of regulatory T cells in long-lasting Graves disease. Study observations and caveats: The persistent group shared 2,741 public clonotypes, more than the 950 to 1,000 shared by new patients.

The germline CDR1 and CDR2 sequences are KGHSH and LQKENI. The germline V and J ends were trimmed by 6 bases and 4 bases, with 12 bases remaining between them. This CDR3 is 13 amino acids long. As for time point: newly diagnosed GD, antithyroid drugs for less than 3 months. Following extraction of RNA from PBMCs, that RNA was used to make the TCR library. This clonotype has a handful of counts. Its antigen is as yet unknown. CDR3-region Arm-PCR and iRepertoire HTBI primers produced the TCR beta libraries. TCRdb independently ran MiXCR on the multiplex PCR reads; one entry per CDR3 protein. The profile shows about 540,000 distinct CDR3 sequences, roughly 14% of them singletons. These data were also reused for a study on T cells in Graves' hyperthyroidism and ophthalmopathy.

The chain joins TRBV18 to TRBJ1-2; a possible D gene is TRBD1 (5 bases). The specimen comprised peripheral blood mononuclear cells (PBMCs), sampled at new diagnosis, from a patient treated with antithyroid drugs. This clonotype was obtained from a man in his thirties or forties with Graves disease. In nucleotides, the CDR3 is TGTGCCAGCTCGACCGGGACGGTCTATGGCTACACCTTC. Its protein product is CASSTGTVYGYTF.